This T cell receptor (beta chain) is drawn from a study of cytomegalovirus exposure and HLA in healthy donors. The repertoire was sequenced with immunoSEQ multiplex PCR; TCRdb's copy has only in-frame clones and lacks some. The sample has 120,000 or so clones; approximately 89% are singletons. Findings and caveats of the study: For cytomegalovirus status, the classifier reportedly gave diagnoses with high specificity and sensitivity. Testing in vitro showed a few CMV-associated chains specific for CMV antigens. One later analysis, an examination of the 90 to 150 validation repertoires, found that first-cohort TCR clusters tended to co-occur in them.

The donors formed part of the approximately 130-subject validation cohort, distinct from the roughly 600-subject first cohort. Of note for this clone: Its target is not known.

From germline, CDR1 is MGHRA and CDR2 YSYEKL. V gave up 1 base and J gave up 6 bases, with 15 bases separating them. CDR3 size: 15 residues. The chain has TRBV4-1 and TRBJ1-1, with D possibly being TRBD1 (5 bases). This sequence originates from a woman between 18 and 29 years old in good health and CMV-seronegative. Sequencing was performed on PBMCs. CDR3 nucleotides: TGCGCCAGCAGCCAAGGTTTTGGGGGGGTGTCTGAAGCTTTCTTT. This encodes CASSQGFGGVSEAFF.